Below are 20 T cell receptor beta chains sequenced from a single sample in a study of cytomegalovirus exposure and HLA in healthy donors. Researchers ran the PCR with 60 Vbeta and 13 Jbeta primers. Clones were sequenced by immunoSEQ multiplex PCR, and TCRdb holds only the in-frame ones, with some missing. Here the sample spans some 160,000 clones, approximately 78% being singletons. Source material: PBMCs. Receptors were obtained from a woman between 40 and 50 years old in good health and CMV-seronegative.

This clone turned up a few times. In nucleotides, the CDR3 is TGTGCCACCATCCGGGGAGGGTCGAACACTGAAGCTTTCTTT. Encoded protein: CATIRGGSNTEAFF. The genes are TRBV6-1 and TRBJ1-1, with D hard to call. Germline loops: CDR1 MNHNS, CDR2 SASEGT. Trimming took off 10 bases at V and 1 base at J, with 16 bases between the two ends. The CDR3 has 14 residues.

The V and J genes are TRBV14 and TRBJ1-4; a possible D gene is TRBD1 (5 bases). Germline CDR1 and CDR2: SGHDN and FVKESK. The length of the CDR3 is 17 residues. V gave up 0 bases and J gave up 10 bases, with 21 bases separating them. The CDR3 DNA is TGTGCCAGCAGCCAAGATGTCGCCCCAGGGTATTCTGGAAAACTGTTTTTT. This codes for CASSQDVAPGYSGKLFF.

The chain carries TRBV5-1 and TRBJ2-2, with TRBD2 identical over 8 bases. There are 16 residues in the CDR3. Trimming took 2 bases from V and 5 from J; bases not matched to a gene: 8. Germline CDR1 is SGHRS and CDR2 is YFSETQ. The DNA for the CDR3 is TGCGCCAGCAGCTTACGGGGGGGCGCGAGAACCGGGGAGCTGTTTTTT. Amino acids: CASSLRGGARTGELFF. The variable domain in full, completed from reference TRBV5-1 and TRBJ2-2, reads KAGVTQTPRYLIKTRGQQVTLSCSPISGHRSVSWYQQTPGQGLQFLFEYFSETQRNKGNFPGRFSGRQFSNSRSEMNVSTLELGDSALYLCASSLRGGARTGELFFGEGSRLTVL.

This clone was counted only a few times. The gene calls are TRBV2 and TRBJ2-4; 10 bases agree with TRBD2. The CDR3 consists of 13 residues. Trimming at V came to 4 bases and at J to 6 bases, leaving 0 bases not matched to a gene. Germline V gene data show CDR1 as SNHLY and CDR2 as FYNNEI. In DNA form, the CDR3 reads TGTGCCAGCAGTGCTAGCGGGGGAAACATTCAGTACTTC. Residues: CASSASGGNIQYF.

This rearrangement joins TRBV5-1 to TRBJ2-7; 8 positions match TRBD2. The CDR3 is 16 residues long. Germline loops: CDR1 SGHRS, CDR2 YFSETQ. V dropped 1 base and J dropped 3; count of bases not matched to a gene: 9. CDR3 residues: CASSLTGVAGGYEQYF. The CDR3 coding sequence is TGCGCCAGCAGCTTGACCGGGGTCGCGGGGGGCTACGAGCAGTACTTC. The complete variable domain, with remaining parts taken from reference TRBV5-1 and TRBJ2-7, reads KAGVTQTPRYLIKTRGQQVTLSCSPISGHRSVSWYQQTPGQGLQFLFEYFSETQRNKGNFPGRFSGRQFSNSRSEMNVSTLELGDSALYLCASSLTGVAGGYEQYFGPGTRLTVT.

The rearrangement uses TRBV7-9 and TRBJ2-3; 8 bases map to TRBD1. The CDR3 has 16 amino acids. The germline V gene has CDR1 SEHNR and CDR2 FQNEAQ (reference sequence). V was pared by 3 bases and J by 2 bases, with 7 bases of the junction left unmatched. CDR3 in amino acids: CASSFSPGQVTDTQYF. For the CDR3, the DNA is TGTGCCAGCAGCTTCTCCCCGGGACAGGTCACAGATACGCAGTATTTT.

This rearrangement joins TRBV27 to TRBJ2-3, with D possibly matching TRBD2 (5 bases). This CDR3 is 15 amino acids long. V dropped 3 bases and J dropped 6 bases, with 16 bases sitting between them. The germline gives CDR1 MNHEY, CDR2 SMNVEV (reference sequence). The CDR3 spells CASSFEGRRSDTQYF. CDR3 nucleotides: TGTGCCAGCAGTTTTGAGGGTCGTCGGTCGGATACGCAGTATTTT.

This chain connects TRBV28 to TRBJ1-1; D is unresolved. V was cut by 7 bases and J by 1 base, with 16 bases left in between. This CDR3 has 15 residues. CDR1 is MDHEN and CDR2 is SYDVKM in the germline V gene. DNA of the CDR3: TGTGCCAGCAATTGGGAGCCGGGTCGGAACACTGAAGCTTTCTTT. Translation gives CASNWEPGRNTEAFF.

The chain links TRBV6-1 to TRBJ2-1, with 7 bases lining up with TRBD1. Trimming removed 9 bases from V and 2 bases from J; junction bases left unmatched: 4. CDR1 and CDR2 from the germline V gene are MNHNS and SASEGT. The length of the CDR3 is 13 residues. Here the CDR3 reads CASLTGTYNEQFF. The CDR3 coding sequence is TGTGCCAGTTTGACAGGGACCTACAATGAGCAGTTCTTC.

The rearrangement uses TRBV29-1 and TRBJ1-2; D may be TRBD1 (5 bases). V was pared by 3 bases and J by 8 bases, with 19 bases between. This CDR3 region has 14 residues. The V gene's germline CDR1 is SQVTM and CDR2 ANQGSEA. In DNA form, the CDR3 reads TGCAGCGTTGACCTCGCGGGGGTCCCCTGGGGCTACACCTTC. Translated, it gives CSVDLAGVPWGYTF.

This clone was detected once. The chain has TRBV5-4 and TRBJ2-1; D unresolved. The CDR3 contains 11 residues. Germline-derived CDR1 and CDR2 are SGHNT and YYREEE (reference sequence). Trimming stripped 1 base from V and 10 bases from J, with 6 bases between. The CDR3 is CASSLFQEQFF. DNA of the CDR3: TGTGCCAGCAGCTTGTTCCAGGAGCAGTTCTTC.

The chain has TRBV5-1 and TRBJ2-2, with a possible D match to TRBD2 (5 bases). There are 14 residues in the CDR3. CDR1 and CDR2 (germline): SGHRS, YFSETQ. Trimming left V 2 bases short and J 7 bases short, with 12 bases between. CDR3: CASSFPGSNGELFF. The CDR3 DNA reads as TGCGCCAGCAGCTTCCCGGGGTCCAACGGGGAGCTGTTTTTT. The complete variable domain, with remaining parts taken from reference TRBV5-1 and TRBJ2-2, reads KAGVTQTPRYLIKTRGQQVTLSCSPISGHRSVSWYQQTPGQGLQFLFEYFSETQRNKGNFPGRFSGRQFSNSRSEMNVSTLELGDSALYLCASSFPGSNGELFFGEGSRLTVL.

The gene calls are TRBV5-8 and TRBJ2-3, with TRBD2 matching 7 bases. Germline V lookup: CDR1 SGHTS, CDR2 YDEGEE. CDR3 length: 15 amino acids. The ends lost 2 bases at V and 2 bases at J; junction bases unmatched: 5. Here the CDR3 DNA reads TGTGCCAGCAGCTTAGCGGGGCCTGTCACAGATACGCAGTATTTT. Its protein product is CASSLAGPVTDTQYF.

This clone was seen a few times. This chain joins TRBV5-1 and TRBJ1-1, with D maybe TRBD1 (5 bases). The V gene lost 4 bases and the J gene lost 2 bases, with 6 bases spanning the gap. The germline V gene has CDR1 SGHRS and CDR2 YFSETQ. The CDR3 runs 12 residues. The DNA for the CDR3 is TGCGCCAGCAGCCGGACAAACACTGAAGCTTTCTTT. The encoded protein is CASSRTNTEAFF.

The chain joins TRBV2 to TRBJ1-2, with D possibly being TRBD1 (5 bases). The CDR3 covers 14 residues. Germline V gives CDR1 SNHLY, CDR2 FYNNEI. V dropped 8 bases and J dropped 7 bases, with 20 bases sitting between them. The CDR3 loop reads CASRPTGVRGGYTF. CDR3 nucleotide sequence: TGTGCCAGCCGTCCTACGGGGGTAAGGGGTGGCTACACCTTC.

The chain employs TRBV2 and TRBJ2-5; D possibly corresponds to TRBD1 (5 bases). Looked up from germline, CDR1 is SNHLY and CDR2 is FYNNEI. CDR3 length equals 14 residues. With 3 bases removed from V and 1 base from J, the gap between germline ends came to 9 bases. The DNA for the CDR3 is TGTGCCAGCAGTGACGGACACCCCCAAGAGACCCAGTACTTC. This gives the protein CASSDGHPQETQYF.

The chain recombines TRBV5-6 with TRBJ2-1, with D possibly matching TRBD1 (5 bases). This CDR3 has 15 amino acids. The V end lost 0 bases, the J end lost 7 bases, and 14 bases lay between the germline ends. Germline lookup yields CDR1 SGHDT and CDR2 YYEEEE. The CDR3 region is CASSLGQGVENEQFF. Written as DNA, the CDR3 is TGTGCCAGCAGCTTGGGGCAGGGCGTGGAGAATGAGCAGTTCTTC.

The V and J genes are TRBV7-9 and TRBJ1-6; 9 bases align to TRBD1. This CDR3 comprises 15 residues. Germline CDR1 and CDR2: SEHNR and FQNEAQ (reference sequence). V lost 1 base to trimming and J lost 6 bases; unmatched junction nucleotides: 1. Written as DNA, the CDR3 is TGTGCCAGCAGCTTAGGGACAGGGGTTAATTCACCCCTCCACTTT. Its translation: CASSLGTGVNSPLHF.

The chain couples TRBV6-1 to TRBJ2-5; tentatively, D is TRBD2 (5 bases). The J call is doubtful: the DNA matches TRBJ2-7 better. From germline, CDR1 is MNHNS and CDR2 SASEGT. The CDR3 contains 12 residues. The DNA for the CDR3 is TGTGCCAGCAGGGGAGATCCCTACGAGCAGTACTTC. Protein sequence: CASRGDPYEQYF.

The gene calls are TRBV28 and TRBJ2-5; D is unclear. Trimming took off 3 bases at V and 5 bases at J, with 13 bases between the two ends. The germline gives CDR1 MDHEN, CDR2 SYDVKM. The CDR3 has 14 amino acids. Written as DNA, the CDR3 is TGTGCCAGCAGTTTCCCTCCGGAGTGGGAGACCCAGTACTTC. It codes for CASSFPPEWETQYF.